A selection of T cell receptor beta chains follows, all from one sample in a study of shared clonotypes between healthy human individuals. The data were produced by immunoSEQ multiplex PCR, yet TCRdb's version contains in-frame clones alone and is incomplete. The sample carries more than 500,000 clones, 85% to 95% recorded once. Sequenced sample: naive CD8+ T cells sorted from blood. The receptors come from a young woman in good health. The CDR3 runs from the conserved cysteine through the conserved F or W. A D gene is named only where the DNA matches it firmly. Only part of the rows carry a size: once, few, many, or a class if the clone is expanded.

V gene: TRBV5-4; clone size: -; D gene: -; J gene: TRBJ1-1; CDR3 DNA: TGTGCCAGCAGCCCGGCGAACACTGAAGCTTTCTTT; CDR3 protein: CASSPANTEAFF
V gene: TRBV7-8; clone size: -; D gene: TRBD2; J gene: TRBJ2-7; CDR3 DNA: TGTGCCAGCAGCCCCGGGATAGCGGGGAACTACGAGCAGTACTTC; CDR3 protein: CASSPGIAGNYEQYF
V gene: TRBV7-7; clone size: -; D gene: -; J gene: TRBJ2-5; CDR3 DNA: TGTGCCAGCAGCCAACACTTTAGCGAGAAAAAAGAGACCCAGTACTTC; CDR3 protein: CASSQHFSEKKETQYF
V gene: TRBV19; clone size: -; D gene: -; J gene: TRBJ1-5; CDR3 DNA: TGTGCCAGTAGTATGGCCCCTTATAGCAATCAGCCCCAGCATTTT; CDR3 protein: CASSMAPYSNQPQHF
V gene: TRBV6-6; clone size: -; D gene: -; J gene: TRBJ2-7; CDR3 DNA: TGTGCCAGCAGTTACTCGAGGGCAGGTAACTACGAGCAGTACTTC; CDR3 protein: CASSYSRAGNYEQYF
V gene: TRBV6-4; clone size: -; D gene: -; J gene: TRBJ2-7; CDR3 DNA: TGTGCCAGCAAACCGGGCCAAGCGATAAGGTTTGGGTCCTACGAGCAGTACTTC; CDR3 protein: CASKPGQAIRFGSYEQYF
V gene: TRBV20-1; clone size: -; D gene: -; J gene: TRBJ1-2; CDR3 DNA: TGCAGTGCCAAGTCATGGCCCCGCTGGACCTTC; CDR3 protein: CSAKSWPRWTF
V gene: TRBV4-1; clone size: once; D gene: -; J gene: TRBJ2-7; CDR3 DNA: TGCGCCAGCAGCCAAGAGGTTGGGGATCGGTCCTACGAGCAGTACTTC; CDR3 protein: CASSQEVGDRSYEQYF
V gene: TRBV9; clone size: -; D gene: -; J gene: TRBJ2-7; CDR3 DNA: TGTGCCAGCAGCCCCCGGACAGAAACCTACGAGCAGTACTTC; CDR3 protein: CASSPRTETYEQYF
V gene: TRBV28; clone size: -; D gene: -; J gene: TRBJ2-5; CDR3 DNA: TGTGCCAGCAGTTTAAGTAGTAGCTCTAGGGGAGAGACCCAGTACTTC; CDR3 protein: CASSLSSSSRGETQYF
V gene: TRBV28; clone size: -; D gene: -; J gene: TRBJ2-2; CDR3 DNA: TGTGCCAGCAGTTTTCCCCGAACGAACACCGGGGAGCTGTTTTTT; CDR3 protein: CASSFPRTNTGELFF
V gene: TRBV5-8; clone size: -; D gene: -; J gene: TRBJ1-1; CDR3 DNA: TGTGCCAGCAGCTACATGAACACTGAAGCTTTCTTT; CDR3 protein: CASSYMNTEAFF
V gene: TRBV7-9; clone size: few; D gene: -; J gene: TRBJ1-1; CDR3 DNA: TGTGCCAGCAGCTTATTACCGAACACTGAAGCTTTCTTT; CDR3 protein: CASSLLPNTEAFF
V gene: TRBV28; clone size: -; D gene: -; J gene: TRBJ1-1; CDR3 DNA: TGTGCCAGCAGTAACCTCGGGTACACTGAAGCTTTCTTT; CDR3 protein: CASSNLGYTEAFF
V gene: TRBV27; clone size: -; D gene: TRBD2; J gene: TRBJ2-3; CDR3 DNA: TGTGCCAGCATAAAGAGACTAGCGGGGTTGGAAGATACGCAGTATTTT; CDR3 protein: CASIKRLAGLEDTQYF
V gene: TRBV5-6; clone size: -; D gene: TRBD1; J gene: TRBJ1-2; CDR3 DNA: TGTGCCAGCAGCTATGGACAGGGTGTAGGCGGCTACACCTTC; CDR3 protein: CASSYGQGVGGYTF
V gene: TRBV5-4; clone size: once; D gene: TRBD1; J gene: TRBJ1-2; CDR3 DNA: TGTGCCAGCAGCCCGGAAATAGGACAGGCCTATGGCTACACCTTC; CDR3 protein: CASSPEIGQAYGYTF
V gene: TRBV19; clone size: -; D gene: -; J gene: TRBJ2-1; CDR3 DNA: TGTGCCAGTAGTTTTGACTCCTACAATGAGCAGTTCTTC; CDR3 protein: CASSFDSYNEQFF
V gene: TRBV13; clone size: -; D gene: -; J gene: TRBJ2-7; CDR3 DNA: TGTGCCAGCAGCTTAAGGTCCAGAACCTACGAGCAGTACTTC; CDR3 protein: CASSLRSRTYEQYF
V gene: TRBV27; clone size: -; D gene: TRBD1; J gene: TRBJ2-7; CDR3 DNA: TGTGCCAGCAGTTTGGGGGACAGGGTTTCCGAGCAGTACTTC; CDR3 protein: CASSLGDRVSEQYF
V gene: TRBV27; clone size: -; D gene: TRBD1; J gene: TRBJ2-1; CDR3 DNA: TGTGCCAGCAGTTTATGGGACAGGGGGTCCAATGAGCAGTTCTTC; CDR3 protein: CASSLWDRGSNEQFF
V gene: TRBV5-4; clone size: -; D gene: -; J gene: TRBJ2-5; CDR3 DNA: TGTGCCAGCAGCTTGGAGGGCGGGGACCAAGAGACCCAGTACTTC; CDR3 protein: CASSLEGGDQETQYF
V gene: TRBV6-6; clone size: -; D gene: TRBD1; J gene: TRBJ1-4; CDR3 DNA: TGTGCCAGCAGCTCCGGGACAGGAGGTGAAAAACTGTTTTTT; CDR3 protein: CASSSGTGGEKLFF
V gene: TRBV2; clone size: -; D gene: -; J gene: TRBJ1-1; CDR3 DNA: TGTGCCAGCGAGGGGGGCAGGGCCCGAGACACTGAAGCTTTCTTT; CDR3 protein: CASEGGRARDTEAFF
V gene: TRBV6-4; clone size: -; D gene: -; J gene: TRBJ2-7; CDR3 DNA: TGTGCCAGCAGTGAGGACCTCTCCTACGAGCAGTACTTC; CDR3 protein: CASSEDLSYEQYF
V gene: TRBV13; clone size: -; D gene: -; J gene: TRBJ1-1; CDR3 DNA: TGTGCCAGCAGCTCCCAGACAGGCTGGTACACTGAAGCTTTCTTT; CDR3 protein: CASSSQTGWYTEAFF
V gene: TRBV28; clone size: -; D gene: TRBD1; J gene: TRBJ2-7; CDR3 DNA: TGTGCCAGCAGTTGGCCGGACAGGCAACCGGACCCCGCCGGATACGAGCAGTACTTC; CDR3 protein: CASSWPDRQPDPAGYEQYF
V gene: TRBV6-5; clone size: -; D gene: -; J gene: TRBJ2-7; CDR3 DNA: TGTGCCAGCAGTTACCGGCGGGGTTCCTACGAGCAGTACTTC; CDR3 protein: CASSYRRGSYEQYF
V gene: TRBV11-2; clone size: -; D gene: -; J gene: TRBJ2-1; CDR3 DNA: TGTGCCAGCAGCTTCCAACGGGAGCAGTTCTTC; CDR3 protein: CASSFQREQFF